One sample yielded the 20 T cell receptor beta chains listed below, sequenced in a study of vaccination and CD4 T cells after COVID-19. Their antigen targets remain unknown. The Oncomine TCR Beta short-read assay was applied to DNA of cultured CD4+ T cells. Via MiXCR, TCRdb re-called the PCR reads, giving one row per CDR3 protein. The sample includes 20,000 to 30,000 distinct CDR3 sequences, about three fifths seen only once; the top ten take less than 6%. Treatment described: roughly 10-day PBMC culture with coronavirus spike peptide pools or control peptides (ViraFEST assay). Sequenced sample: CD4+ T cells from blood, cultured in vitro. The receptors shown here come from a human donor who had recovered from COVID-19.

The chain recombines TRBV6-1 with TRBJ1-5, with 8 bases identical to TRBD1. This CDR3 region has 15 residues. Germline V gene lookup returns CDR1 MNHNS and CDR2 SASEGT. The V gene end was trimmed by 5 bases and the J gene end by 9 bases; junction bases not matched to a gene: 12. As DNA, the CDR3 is TGTGCCAGCAGTATAGTCCCAGGGGGCCCCTGGCCCCAGCATTTT. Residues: CASSIVPGGPWPQHF.

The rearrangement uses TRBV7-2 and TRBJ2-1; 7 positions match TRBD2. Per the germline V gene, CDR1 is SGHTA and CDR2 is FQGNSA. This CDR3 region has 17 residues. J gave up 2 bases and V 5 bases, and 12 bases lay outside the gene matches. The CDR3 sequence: CASSAQAGTITYNEQFF. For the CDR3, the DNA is TGTGCCAGCAGCGCCCAAGCCGGGACTATCACCTACAATGAGCAGTTCTTC.

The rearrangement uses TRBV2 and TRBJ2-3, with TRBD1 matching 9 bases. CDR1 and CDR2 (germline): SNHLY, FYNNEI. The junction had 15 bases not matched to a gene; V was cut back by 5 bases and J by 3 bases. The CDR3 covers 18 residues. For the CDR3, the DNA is TGTGCCAGCAGTACCGCCCCCCACTGGGGACAGGGAACAGATACGCAGTATTTT. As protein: CASSTAPHWGQGTDTQYF.

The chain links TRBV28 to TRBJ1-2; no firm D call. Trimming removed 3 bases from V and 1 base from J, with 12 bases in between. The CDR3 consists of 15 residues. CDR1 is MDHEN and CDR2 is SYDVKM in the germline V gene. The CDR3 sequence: CASSLEGAINYGYTF. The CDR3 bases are TGTGCCAGCAGTTTGGAGGGCGCAATTAACTATGGCTACACCTTC.

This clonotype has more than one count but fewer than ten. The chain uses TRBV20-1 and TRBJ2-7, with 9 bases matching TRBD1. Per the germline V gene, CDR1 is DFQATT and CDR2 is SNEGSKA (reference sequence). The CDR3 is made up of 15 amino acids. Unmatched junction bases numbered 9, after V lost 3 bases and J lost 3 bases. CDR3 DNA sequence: TGCAGTGCTAGGGATGAGACGACAGGGGGCTACGAGCAGTACTTC. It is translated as CSARDETTGGYEQYF.

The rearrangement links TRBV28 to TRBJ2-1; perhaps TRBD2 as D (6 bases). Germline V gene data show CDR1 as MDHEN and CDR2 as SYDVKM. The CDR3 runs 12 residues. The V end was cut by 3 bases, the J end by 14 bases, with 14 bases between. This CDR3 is CASSFVVEGKFF. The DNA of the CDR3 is TGTGCCAGCAGTTTTGTTGTGGAGGGGAAGTTCTTC. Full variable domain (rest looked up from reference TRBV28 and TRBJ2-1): DVKVTQSSRYLVKRTGEKVFLECVQDMDHENMFWYRQDPGLGLRLIYFSYDVKMKEKGDIPEGYSVSREKKERFSLILESASTNQTSMYLCASSFVVEGKFFGPGTRLTVL.

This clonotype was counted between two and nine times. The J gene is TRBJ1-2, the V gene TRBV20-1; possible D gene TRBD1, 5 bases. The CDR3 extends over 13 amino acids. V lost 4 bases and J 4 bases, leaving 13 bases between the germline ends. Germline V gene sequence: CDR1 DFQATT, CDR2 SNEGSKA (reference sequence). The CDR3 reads CSANSRGVYGYTF. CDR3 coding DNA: TGCAGTGCTAATTCCCGGGGGGTCTATGGCTACACCTTC.

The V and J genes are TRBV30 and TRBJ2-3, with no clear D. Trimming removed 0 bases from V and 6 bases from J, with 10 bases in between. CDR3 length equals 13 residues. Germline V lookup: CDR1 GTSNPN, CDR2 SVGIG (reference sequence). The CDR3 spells CAWSVSLADTQYF. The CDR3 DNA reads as TGTGCCTGGAGTGTTTCCCTTGCGGATACGCAGTATTTT.

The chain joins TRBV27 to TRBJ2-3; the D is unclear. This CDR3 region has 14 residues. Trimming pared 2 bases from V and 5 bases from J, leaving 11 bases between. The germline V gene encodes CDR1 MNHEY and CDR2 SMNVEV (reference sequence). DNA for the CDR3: TGTGCCAGCAGTTTAACCGCCCTTAGAGATACGCAGTATTTT. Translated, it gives CASSLTALRDTQYF.

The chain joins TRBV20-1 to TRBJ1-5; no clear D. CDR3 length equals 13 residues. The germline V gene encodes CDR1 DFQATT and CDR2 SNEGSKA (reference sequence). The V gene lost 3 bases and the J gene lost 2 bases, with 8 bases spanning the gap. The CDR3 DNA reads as TGCAGTGCTAGCCCTATGGGCAATCAGCCCCAGCATTTT. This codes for CSASPMGNQPQHF.

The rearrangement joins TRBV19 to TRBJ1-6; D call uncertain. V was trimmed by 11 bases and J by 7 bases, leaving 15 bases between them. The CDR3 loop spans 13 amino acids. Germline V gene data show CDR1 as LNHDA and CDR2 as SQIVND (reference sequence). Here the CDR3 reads CAGSAAVNSPLHF. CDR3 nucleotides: TGTGCCGGGTCCGCGGCTGTCAATTCACCCCTCCACTTT.

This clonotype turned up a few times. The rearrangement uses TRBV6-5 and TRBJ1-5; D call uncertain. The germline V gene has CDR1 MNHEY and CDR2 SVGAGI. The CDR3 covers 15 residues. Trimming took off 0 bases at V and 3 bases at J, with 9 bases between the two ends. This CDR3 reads CASSYSHSYNQPQHF. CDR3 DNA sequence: TGTGCCAGCAGTTACTCGCATTCATACAATCAGCCCCAGCATTTT.

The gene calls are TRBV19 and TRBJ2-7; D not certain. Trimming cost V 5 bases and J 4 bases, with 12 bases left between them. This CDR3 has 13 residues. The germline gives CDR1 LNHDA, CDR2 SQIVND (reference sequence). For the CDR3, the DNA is TGTGCCAGTAGTCCGAATACGAATTACGAGCAGTACTTC. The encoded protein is CASSPNTNYEQYF.

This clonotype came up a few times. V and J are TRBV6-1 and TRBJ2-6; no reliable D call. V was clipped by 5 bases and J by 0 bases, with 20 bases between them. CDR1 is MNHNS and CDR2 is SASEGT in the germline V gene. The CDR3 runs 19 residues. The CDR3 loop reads CASSRVFGRSSSGANVLTF. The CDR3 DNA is TGTGCCAGCAGTCGCGTTTTCGGCAGGTCAAGCTCTGGGGCCAACGTCCTGACTTTC.

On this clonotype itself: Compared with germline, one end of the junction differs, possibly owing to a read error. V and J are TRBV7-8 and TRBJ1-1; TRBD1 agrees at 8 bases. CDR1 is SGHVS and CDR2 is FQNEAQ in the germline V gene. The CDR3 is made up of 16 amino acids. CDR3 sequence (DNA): TGTGCCAGCAGCCCGCAACGTATCGACAGGGGTGGGACAGCGCAGTTT. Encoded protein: CASSPQRIDRGGTAQF.

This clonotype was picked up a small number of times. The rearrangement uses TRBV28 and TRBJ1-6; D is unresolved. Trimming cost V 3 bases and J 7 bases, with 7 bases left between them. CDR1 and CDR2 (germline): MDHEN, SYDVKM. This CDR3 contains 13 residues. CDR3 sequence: CASSFTRNSPLHF. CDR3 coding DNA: TGTGCCAGCAGTTTTACAAGGAATTCACCCCTCCACTTT. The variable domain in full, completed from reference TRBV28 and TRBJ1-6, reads DVKVTQSSRYLVKRTGEKVFLECVQDMDHENMFWYRQDPGLGLRLIYFSYDVKMKEKGDIPEGYSVSREKKERFSLILESASTNQTSMYLCASSFTRNSPLHFGNGTRLTVT.

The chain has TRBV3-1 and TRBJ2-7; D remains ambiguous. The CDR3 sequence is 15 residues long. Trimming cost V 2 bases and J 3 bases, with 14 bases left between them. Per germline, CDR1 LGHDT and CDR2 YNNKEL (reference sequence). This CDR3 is CASSQLRTESYEQYF. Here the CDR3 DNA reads TGTGCCAGCAGCCAACTCCGGACGGAGAGCTACGAGCAGTACTTC.

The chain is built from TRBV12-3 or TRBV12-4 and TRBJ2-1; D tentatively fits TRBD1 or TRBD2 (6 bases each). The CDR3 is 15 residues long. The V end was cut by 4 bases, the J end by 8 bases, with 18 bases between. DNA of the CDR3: TGTGCCAGCAGTTCCAACTCCCACGGGGGCGATGAGCAGTTCTTC. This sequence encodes CASSSNSHGGDEQFF.

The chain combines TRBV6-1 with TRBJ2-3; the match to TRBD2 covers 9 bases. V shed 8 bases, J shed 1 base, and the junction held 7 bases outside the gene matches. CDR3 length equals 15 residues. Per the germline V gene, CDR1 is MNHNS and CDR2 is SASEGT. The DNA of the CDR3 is TGTGCCAGCGAATTTAGGACTAGCGGCACAGATACGCAGTATTTT. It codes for CASEFRTSGTDTQYF.

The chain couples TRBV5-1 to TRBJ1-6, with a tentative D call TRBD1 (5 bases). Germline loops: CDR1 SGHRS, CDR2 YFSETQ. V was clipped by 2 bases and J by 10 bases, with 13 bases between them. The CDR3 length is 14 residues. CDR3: CASSFVDMGSPLHF. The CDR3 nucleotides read TGCGCCAGCAGCTTTGTGGACATGGGCTCACCCCTCCACTTT. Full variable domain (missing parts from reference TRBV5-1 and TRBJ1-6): KAGVTQTPRYLIKTRGQQVTLSCSPISGHRSVSWYQQTPGQGLQFLFEYFSETQRNKGNFPGRFSGRQFSNSRSEMNVSTLELGDSALYLCASSFVDMGSPLHFGNGTRLTVT.